The 25 T cell receptor beta chains presented below share a single source sample, sequenced in a study of blood T cell repertoires in COVID-19. Produced via immunoSEQ multiplex PCR; TCRdb's table is partial and in-frame only. The sample holds approximately 160,000 clones, less than 90% seen once. Sequencing was done on a sample of PBMCs or T cells enriched from blood (not recorded which). The source is a woman between 50 and 59 years old who had recovered from COVID-19.

The chain links TRBV11-2 to TRBJ1-6; D remains unclear. V lost 8 bases, J lost 11 bases, and 7 bases lay in between. The CDR3 sequence is 10 residues long. Germline CDR1 reads SGHAT; CDR2 reads FQNNGV. CDR3: CASGPPPLHF. In DNA form, the CDR3 reads TGTGCCAGCGGGCCGCCACCCCTCCACTTT.

The rearrangement uses TRBV3-1 (or the pseudogene TRBV3-2) and TRBJ1-1; D remains ambiguous. The CDR3 has 13 residues. The V and J ends lost 4 bases and 0 bases respectively, with 6 bases between them. CDR1 is LGHDT, CDR2 YNNKEL, per germline (reference sequence). The DNA of the CDR3 is TGTGCCAGCAGCCCGATAGTGAACACTGAAGCTTTCTTT. As protein: CASSPIVNTEAFF.

The chain uses TRBV2 and TRBJ1-4; TRBD1 agrees at 10 bases. V lost 8 bases, J lost 8 bases, and 2 bases stayed unmatched. Germline V gene sequence: CDR1 SNHLY, CDR2 FYNNEI. The CDR3 extends over 12 amino acids. CDR3 loop: CASGQGGEKLFF. CDR3 in DNA: TGTGCCAGCGGACAGGGGGGGGAAAAACTGTTTTTT.

This chain links TRBV4-1 with TRBJ2-7, with 8 bases fitting TRBD2. The germline V gene encodes CDR1 MGHRA and CDR2 YSYEKL. The CDR3 loop spans 15 amino acids. After removal of 2 bases from V and 5 bases from J, the junction contained 8 bases not matched to a gene. CDR3 sequence (DNA): TGCGCCAGCAGCCAAACCCAGCGGGAGCACCACGAGCAGTACTTC. It specifies CASSQTQREHHEQYF.

This chain connects TRBV3-1 (or the pseudogene TRBV3-2) to TRBJ2-1, with TRBD2 identical over 12 bases. This CDR3 comprises 16 residues. Germline assignment: CDR1 LGHDT and CDR2 YNNKEL (reference sequence). The ends lost 4 bases at V and 5 bases at J; junction bases unmatched: 6. CDR3 protein: CASSRGTSGYNNEQFF. CDR3 sequence (DNA): TGTGCCAGCAGCCGCGGGACTAGCGGGTATAACAATGAGCAGTTCTTC.

The chain couples TRBV5-8 to TRBJ1-1, with D perhaps TRBD1 (6 bases). Germline CDR1 reads SGHTS; CDR2 reads YDEGEE. The CDR3 has 14 amino acids. Trimming took 2 bases from V and 3 from J, leaving 11 bases between them. The CDR3 region is CASSFGWGHTEAFF. In DNA, the CDR3 is TGTGCCAGCAGCTTTGGGTGGGGGCACACTGAAGCTTTCTTT. The complete variable domain, with remaining parts taken from reference TRBV5-8 and TRBJ1-1, reads EAGVTQSPTHLIKTRGQQATLRCSPISGHTSVYWYQQALGLGLQFLLWYDEGEERNRGNFPPRFSGRQFPNYSSELNVNALELEDSALYLCASSFGWGHTEAFFGQGTRLTVV.

For the CDR3, the DNA is TGTGCCACCAGCAGAGACTTGGACAGGGCGAACACTGAAGCTTTCTTT. Translation gives CATSRDLDRANTEAFF. The chain is built from TRBV15 and TRBJ1-1, with TRBD1 identical over 8 bases. Germline assignment: CDR1 LNHNV and CDR2 YYDKDF (reference sequence). J gave up 1 base and V 0 bases, and 4 bases lay outside the gene matches. The CDR3 is 16 amino acids.

The chain is built from TRBV28 and TRBJ1-2; 8 bases align to TRBD1. The CDR3 contains 15 residues. The germline V gene has CDR1 MDHEN and CDR2 SYDVKM. Trimming cost V 7 bases and J 1 base; bases outside gene matches: 8. The CDR3 spells CASTGTGERNYGYTF. The CDR3 DNA reads as TGTGCCAGCACCGGGACAGGCGAACGTAACTATGGCTACACCTTC.

V is TRBV4-2 and J is TRBJ2-7; D remains ambiguous. Looked up from germline, CDR1 is LGHNA and CDR2 is YNFKEQ. The CDR3 is 13 residues long. The V and J ends lost 0 bases and 4 bases respectively, with 7 bases between them. CDR3 DNA: TGTGCCAGCAGCCAAGACCCCCCTTACGAGCAGTACTTC. This gives the protein CASSQDPPYEQYF.

The chain carries TRBV7-9 and TRBJ1-3, with D hard to call. CDR1 is SEHNR and CDR2 is FQNEAQ in the germline V gene (reference sequence). V lost 5 bases and J lost 4, with 3 bases in between. CDR3 size: 11 residues. CDR3 residues: CASSPGNTIYF. In DNA, the CDR3 is TGTGCCAGCAGCCCAGGAAACACCATATATTTT. Based on the CDR3 plus reference TRBV7-9 and TRBJ1-3, the full variable domain is DTGVSQNPRHKITKRGQNVTFRCDPISEHNRLYWYRQTLGQGPEFLTYFQNEAQLEKSRLLSDRFSAERPKGSFSTLEIQRTEQGDSAMYLCASSPGNTIYFGEGSWLTVV.

In its sample, this clone was seen once. The rearrangement links TRBV2 to TRBJ2-7; unclear D gene. This CDR3 spans 14 amino acids. Deletions cut 2 bases from V and 3 bases from J, with 11 bases between. The germline V gene encodes CDR1 SNHLY and CDR2 FYNNEI. This CDR3 is CASSERQAIYEQYF. CDR3 nucleotides: TGTGCCAGCAGTGAACGTCAGGCGATCTACGAGCAGTACTTC.

The gene calls are TRBV7-6 and TRBJ2-2; no firm D call. The V gene lost 1 base and the J gene lost 3 bases, with 9 bases spanning the gap. This CDR3 region has 15 residues. The germline V gene has CDR1 SGHVS and CDR2 FNYEAQ. CDR3 nucleotide sequence: TGTGCCAGCAGCTTAGGCAGGTTTCACACCGGGGAGCTGTTTTTT. Translated: CASSLGRFHTGELFF.

The V and J genes are TRBV14 and TRBJ1-4, with 8 bases matching TRBD1. V was clipped by 3 bases and J by 8 bases; unmatched bases: 8. In germline, CDR1 is SGHDN, CDR2 FVKESK. The CDR3 loop spans 15 amino acids. The CDR3 loop is CASSHRGHWAEKLFF. The CDR3 region has the DNA TGTGCCAGCAGCCACAGGGGGCACTGGGCCGAAAAACTGTTTTTT.

This clone was observed a handful of times. The chain links TRBV6-2 or TRBV6-3 to TRBJ2-1, with no clear D. Trimming cost V 2 bases and J 7 bases, with 15 bases left between them. CDR3 length equals 15 residues. The germline V gene has CDR1 MNHEY and CDR2 SVGEGT. CDR3 nucleotide sequence: TGTGCCAGCAGTTACACGGTATCCCCTCGGAATGAGCAGTTCTTC. This encodes CASSYTVSPRNEQFF.

V usage is TRBV4-3 and J usage is TRBJ1-6, with D unresolved. In germline, CDR1 is LGHNA, CDR2 YSLEER. Trimming removed 1 base at V and 0 bases at J, with 13 bases between. The CDR3 contains 18 residues. This CDR3 is CASSQVTEPSSYNSPLHF. Here the CDR3 DNA reads TGCGCCAGCAGCCAAGTTACAGAACCCAGCTCCTATAATTCACCCCTCCACTTT.

The chain has TRBV4-3 and TRBJ2-2; TRBD2 is a possible D gene (6 bases). The V and J ends lost 3 bases and 1 base respectively, with 12 bases between them. Germline-derived CDR1 and CDR2 are LGHNA and YSLEER. This CDR3 has 16 amino acids. The CDR3 DNA sequence: TGCGCCAGCAGCCAGGAGGGCAGGAGGAACACCGGGGAGCTGTTTTTT. Translated, it gives CASSQEGRRNTGELFF.

The J gene is TRBJ2-1, the V gene TRBV18; 9 bases agree with TRBD1. CDR1 is KGHSH, CDR2 LQKENI, per germline. The CDR3 is made up of 16 amino acids. Losses at the gene ends were 3 bases for V and 9 bases for J; bases not matched to a gene: 12. The CDR3 DNA is TGTGCCAGCTCACCTCTCAGAGGGACAGGGTTGGGTGAGCAGTTCTTC. Encoded protein: CASSPLRGTGLGEQFF.

The V call is TRBV28, the J call TRBJ2-7, with 10 nucleotides matching TRBD1. Germline values: CDR1 MDHEN, CDR2 SYDVKM. The CDR3 is 15 residues long. V shed 7 bases and J 4 bases; nucleotides not matched to a gene: 10. The CDR3 sequence is CASTSAGTGAYEQYF. CDR3 in DNA: TGTGCCAGCACCTCCGCCGGGACAGGGGCTTACGAGCAGTACTTC. Looking up the rest from reference TRBV28 and TRBJ2-7 gives the full variable domain: DVKVTQSSRYLVKRTGEKVFLECVQDMDHENMFWYRQDPGLGLRLIYFSYDVKMKEKGDIPEGYSVSREKKERFSLILESASTNQTSMYLCASTSAGTGAYEQYFGPGTRLTVT.

The chain has TRBV2 and TRBJ1-1; 9 bases are a match to TRBD1. This CDR3 contains 14 residues. V dropped 5 bases and J dropped 5; count of bases not matched to a gene: 6. Germline CDR1 reads SNHLY; CDR2 reads FYNNEI. CDR3 coding DNA: TGTGCCAGCAGTAACAGGGGGCGGGAAACTGAAGCTTTCTTT. This translates into CASSNRGRETEAFF.

The chain is built from TRBV18 and TRBJ2-4; D is uncertain. This CDR3 contains 16 residues. CDR1 and CDR2 from the germline V gene are KGHSH and LQKENI. V was pared by 3 bases and J by 3 bases, with 15 bases between. The CDR3 is CASSPIVPSGKNIQYF. CDR3 nucleotide sequence: TGTGCCAGCTCACCGATTGTTCCGTCGGGCAAAAACATTCAGTACTTC.

This clone was observed a single time. The chain carries TRBV14 and TRBJ1-1; D remains unclear. CDR1 and CDR2 (germline): SGHDN, FVKESK. V was clipped by 6 bases and J by 1 base, with 6 bases between them. The CDR3 spans 12 residues. The CDR3: CASSYKNTEAFF. CDR3 sequence (DNA): TGTGCCAGCAGTTACAAGAACACTGAAGCTTTCTTT.

The chain recombines TRBV12-3 or TRBV12-4 with TRBJ1-4; TRBD1 matches at 9 bases. V trimming: 6 bases; J trimming: 8 bases; junction bases outside the gene matches: 4. The CDR3 spans 13 residues. The CDR3 sequence: CASRQGAREKLFF. The CDR3 DNA follows: TGTGCCAGCAGACAGGGGGCGCGCGAAAAACTGTTTTTT.

The count of this clone is one. This sequence joins TRBV7-9 and TRBJ2-7; TRBD1 agrees at 7 bases. The CDR3 covers 13 residues. CDR1 is SEHNR, CDR2 FQNEAQ, per germline (reference sequence). Trimming took 3 bases from V and 2 from J; bases not matched to a gene: 1. The CDR3 DNA reads as TGTGCCAGCAGCTTTACAGGGGCCTACGAGCAGTACTTC. Translating gives CASSFTGAYEQYF.

This chain joins TRBV15 and TRBJ2-5, with 8 bases aligning to TRBD2. The CDR3 is 16 amino acids. Germline CDR1 is LNHNV and CDR2 is YYDKDF (reference sequence). Trimming at V came to 3 bases and at J to 5 bases, leaving 11 bases not matched to a gene. CDR3 sequence reads: CATSSRTGGARETQYF. The CDR3 DNA is TGTGCCACCAGCAGTCGGACCGGGGGGGCGAGGGAGACCCAGTACTTC.

This chain links TRBV2 with TRBJ2-7; TRBD1 is a possible D gene (7 bases). The CDR3 is 14 amino acids. CDR1 is SNHLY and CDR2 is FYNNEI in the germline V gene. Deletions cut 3 bases from V and 7 bases from J, with 16 bases between. The CDR3: CASSERDSRSEQYF. In DNA form, the CDR3 reads TGTGCCAGCAGTGAGCGGGACAGTCGGTCAGAGCAGTACTTC.